This note documents a single T cell receptor beta chain sequence. Its antigen is not identified. In germline, CDR1 is KGHSH, CDR2 LQKENI. There are 13 residues in the CDR3. V was shortened by 3 bases and J by 0 bases, with 3 bases between the two germline ends. This entry belongs to a study of vaccination effects on CD4 cells after COVID-19. As for the study in general: The study sampled a couple of convalescent patients 16 days and one week before vaccination.

Some clones are missing from TCRdb's copy, which holds only in-frame ones; the method was immunoSEQ multiplex PCR. The repertoire holds 20,000 or so clones, with 60% to 80% as singletons. Within the ViraFEST assay, antigen-specific CD4+ T cells underwent expansion with viral peptide pools prior to sequencing. Upon completion of more than 9 days in culture, CD4+ T cells were isolated. Documented for the person is a PCR-confirmed SARS-CoV-2 infection occurring between March and December 2020. Every well got a few million PBMC, which were grown with around 9.2 IU/ml IL-2 and around 10 ug/ml peptides. The chain couples TRBV18 to TRBJ1-5; D not resolved. The receptor was isolated from a human donor who had a prior SARS-CoV-2 infection. The material was CD4+ T cells from PBMCs cultured with SARS-CoV-2 spike peptides, obtained before COVID-19 vaccination. The CDR3 sequence: CASSPASNQPQHF. CDR3 in DNA: TGTGCCAGCTCACCCGCTAGCAATCAGCCCCAGCATTTT. Full variable domain (outside the CDR3, taken from reference TRBV18 and TRBJ1-5): NAGVMQNPRHLVRRRGQEARLRCSPMKGHSHVYWYRQLPEEGLKFMVYLQKENIIDESGMPKERFSAEFPKEGPSILRIQQVVRGDSAAYFCASSPASNQPQHFGDGTRLSIL.